This TCR beta chain was captured in a study of cytomegalovirus exposure and HLA in healthy donors. As for the study in general: Within an early data release were 65 million to 90 million unique TCRs drawn from HLA-typed donors. Notes on the study in general: As a later analysis revealed, most CMV-associated TCR beta chains appeared HLA-restricted. Within an earlier analysis, most TCR beta V segments proved productive either about 90% or about 30% of the time. Several top significant clusters appeared, in a later analysis, to be linked to common viral pathogens.

With regard to this clone: Its antigen remains unknown.

Germline trimming cut 3 bases from V and 4 bases from J; bases unmatched to any gene: 5. Looked up from germline, CDR1 is LNHNV and CDR2 is YYDKDF (reference sequence). The CDR3 contains 15 residues. PCR primers comprised 60 Vbeta and 13 Jbeta primers. The method was immunoSEQ multiplex PCR; TCRdb's version includes in-frame clones alone and lacks a portion of them. The table has roughly 140,000 clones, 77% seen once. The sample consisted of PBMCs. The source is a woman aged 50 to 60 in good health and CMV-seronegative. The V gene is TRBV15, the J gene TRBJ2-5; 10 nucleotides agree with TRBD2. CDR3 loop: CATSSRRTSGETQYF. CDR3 DNA sequence: TGTGCCACCAGCAGCAGAAGGACTAGCGGAGAGACCCAGTACTTC.